This TCR beta chain originates from a study of Ad26.COV2.S vaccination and SARS-CoV-2 variants. Whole-study context: Recipients of Ad26.COV2.S got it intramuscularly, once or twice 56 days apart.

TCRdb keeps only in-frame clones here, not all; method: immunoSEQ multiplex PCR. The profile shows 300,000 to 350,000 clones, 88% of them singletons. CDR1 is MDHEN, CDR2 SYDVKM, per germline. V shed 3 bases and J shed 1 base, with 9 bases lying between them. This CDR3 is 14 amino acids long. Treatment of the sample: around 19 received Ad26.COV2.S at low or high dose, single or two shots; about 5 received placebo; per-sample allocation not given. Each sample was drawn 63 days after the first injection (of vaccine or placebo). V and J are TRBV28 and TRBJ1-1, with unresolved D. Specimen: peripheral blood, collected in a trial of Ad26.COV2.S vaccine versus placebo. The clonotype comes from a person aged 18 to 65 who received the Ad26.COV2.S COVID-19 vaccine or a placebo. This CDR3 is CASSFSEENTEAFF. The CDR3 DNA reads TGTGCCAGCAGTTTCAGTGAGGAGAACACTGAAGCTTTCTTT.